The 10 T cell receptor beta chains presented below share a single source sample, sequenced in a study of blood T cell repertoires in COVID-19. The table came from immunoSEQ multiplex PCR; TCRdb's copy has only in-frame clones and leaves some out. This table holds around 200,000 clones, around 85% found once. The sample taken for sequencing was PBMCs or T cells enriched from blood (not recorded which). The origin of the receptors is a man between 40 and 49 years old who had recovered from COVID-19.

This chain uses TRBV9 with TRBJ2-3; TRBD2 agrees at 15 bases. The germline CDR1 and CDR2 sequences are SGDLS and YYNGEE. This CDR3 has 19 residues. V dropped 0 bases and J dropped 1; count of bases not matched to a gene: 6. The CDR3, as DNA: TGTGCCAGCAGCGTAGGCGGGACTAGCGGGAGGTCGGGCACAGATACGCAGTATTTT. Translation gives CASSVGGTSGRSGTDTQYF.

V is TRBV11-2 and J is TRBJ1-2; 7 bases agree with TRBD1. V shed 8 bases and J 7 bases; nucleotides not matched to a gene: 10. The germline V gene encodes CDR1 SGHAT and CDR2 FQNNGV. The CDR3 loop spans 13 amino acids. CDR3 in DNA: TGTGCCAGCTCAGCCGAGGGGGCAGGTGGCTACACCTTC. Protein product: CASSAEGAGGYTF.

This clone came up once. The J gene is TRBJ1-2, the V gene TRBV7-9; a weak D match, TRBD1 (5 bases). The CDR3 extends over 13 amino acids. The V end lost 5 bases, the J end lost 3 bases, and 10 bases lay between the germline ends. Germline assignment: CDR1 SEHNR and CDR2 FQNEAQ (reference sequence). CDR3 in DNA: TGTGCCAGCAGCGACAGCGTAGACTATGGCTACACCTTC. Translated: CASSDSVDYGYTF.

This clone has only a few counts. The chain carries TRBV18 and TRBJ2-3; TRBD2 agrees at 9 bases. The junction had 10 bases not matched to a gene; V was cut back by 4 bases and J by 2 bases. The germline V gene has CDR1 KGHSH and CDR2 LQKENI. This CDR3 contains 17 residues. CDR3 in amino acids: CASSRTGLATHTDTQYF. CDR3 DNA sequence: TGTGCCAGCTCACGCACCGGACTAGCGACCCACACAGATACGCAGTATTTT.

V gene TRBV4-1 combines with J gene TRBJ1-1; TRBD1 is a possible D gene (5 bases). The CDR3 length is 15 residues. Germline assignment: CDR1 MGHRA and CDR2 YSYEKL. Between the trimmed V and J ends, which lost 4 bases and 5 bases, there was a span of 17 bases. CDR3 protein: CASSLGRGVWTEAFF. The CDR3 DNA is TGCGCCAGCAGCCTAGGGAGGGGAGTTTGGACTGAAGCTTTCTTT.

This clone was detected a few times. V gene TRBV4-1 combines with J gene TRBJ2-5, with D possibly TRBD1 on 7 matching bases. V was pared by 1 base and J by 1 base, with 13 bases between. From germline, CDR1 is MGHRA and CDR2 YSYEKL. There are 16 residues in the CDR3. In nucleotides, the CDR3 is TGCGCCAGCAGCCAAGGACAGGGAGGCTCCCAAGAGACCCAGTACTTC. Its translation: CASSQGQGGSQETQYF.

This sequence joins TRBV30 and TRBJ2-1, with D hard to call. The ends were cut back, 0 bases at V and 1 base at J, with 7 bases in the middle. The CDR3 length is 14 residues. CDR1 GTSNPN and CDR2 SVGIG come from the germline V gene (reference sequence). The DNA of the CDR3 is TGTGCCTGGAGTGTAGGAGCATCCTACAATGAGCAGTTCTTC. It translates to CAWSVGASYNEQFF.

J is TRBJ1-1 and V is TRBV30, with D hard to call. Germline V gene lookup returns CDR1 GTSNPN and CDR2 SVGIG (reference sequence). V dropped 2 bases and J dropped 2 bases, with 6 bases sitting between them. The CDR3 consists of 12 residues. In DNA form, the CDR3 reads TGTGCCTGGAGTTTTGTAAACACTGAAGCTTTCTTT. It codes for CAWSFVNTEAFF. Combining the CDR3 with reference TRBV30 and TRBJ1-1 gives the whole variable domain SQTIHQWPATLVQPVGSPLSLECTVEGTSNPNLYWYRQAAGRGLQLLFYSVGIGQISSEVPQNLSASRPQDRQFILSSKKLLLSDSGFYLCAWSFVNTEAFFGQGTRLTVV.

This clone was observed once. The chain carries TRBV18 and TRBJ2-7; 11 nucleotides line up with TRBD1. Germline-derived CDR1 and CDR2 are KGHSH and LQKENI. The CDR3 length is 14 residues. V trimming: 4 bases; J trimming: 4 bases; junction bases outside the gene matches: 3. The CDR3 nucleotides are TGTGCCAGCTCACTGGACAGGGGGCTGTACGAGCAGTACTTC. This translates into CASSLDRGLYEQYF. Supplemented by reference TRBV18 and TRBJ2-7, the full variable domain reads NAGVMQNPRHLVRRRGQEARLRCSPMKGHSHVYWYRQLPEEGLKFMVYLQKENIIDESGMPKERFSAEFPKEGPSILRIQQVVRGDSAAYFCASSLDRGLYEQYFGPGTRLTVT.

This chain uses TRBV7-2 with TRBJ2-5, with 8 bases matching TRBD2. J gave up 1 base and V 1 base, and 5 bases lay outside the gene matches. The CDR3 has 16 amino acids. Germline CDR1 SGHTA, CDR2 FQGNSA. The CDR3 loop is CASSLGLAGLQETQYF. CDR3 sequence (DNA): TGTGCCAGCAGCTTAGGGCTAGCGGGCCTCCAAGAGACCCAGTACTTC.